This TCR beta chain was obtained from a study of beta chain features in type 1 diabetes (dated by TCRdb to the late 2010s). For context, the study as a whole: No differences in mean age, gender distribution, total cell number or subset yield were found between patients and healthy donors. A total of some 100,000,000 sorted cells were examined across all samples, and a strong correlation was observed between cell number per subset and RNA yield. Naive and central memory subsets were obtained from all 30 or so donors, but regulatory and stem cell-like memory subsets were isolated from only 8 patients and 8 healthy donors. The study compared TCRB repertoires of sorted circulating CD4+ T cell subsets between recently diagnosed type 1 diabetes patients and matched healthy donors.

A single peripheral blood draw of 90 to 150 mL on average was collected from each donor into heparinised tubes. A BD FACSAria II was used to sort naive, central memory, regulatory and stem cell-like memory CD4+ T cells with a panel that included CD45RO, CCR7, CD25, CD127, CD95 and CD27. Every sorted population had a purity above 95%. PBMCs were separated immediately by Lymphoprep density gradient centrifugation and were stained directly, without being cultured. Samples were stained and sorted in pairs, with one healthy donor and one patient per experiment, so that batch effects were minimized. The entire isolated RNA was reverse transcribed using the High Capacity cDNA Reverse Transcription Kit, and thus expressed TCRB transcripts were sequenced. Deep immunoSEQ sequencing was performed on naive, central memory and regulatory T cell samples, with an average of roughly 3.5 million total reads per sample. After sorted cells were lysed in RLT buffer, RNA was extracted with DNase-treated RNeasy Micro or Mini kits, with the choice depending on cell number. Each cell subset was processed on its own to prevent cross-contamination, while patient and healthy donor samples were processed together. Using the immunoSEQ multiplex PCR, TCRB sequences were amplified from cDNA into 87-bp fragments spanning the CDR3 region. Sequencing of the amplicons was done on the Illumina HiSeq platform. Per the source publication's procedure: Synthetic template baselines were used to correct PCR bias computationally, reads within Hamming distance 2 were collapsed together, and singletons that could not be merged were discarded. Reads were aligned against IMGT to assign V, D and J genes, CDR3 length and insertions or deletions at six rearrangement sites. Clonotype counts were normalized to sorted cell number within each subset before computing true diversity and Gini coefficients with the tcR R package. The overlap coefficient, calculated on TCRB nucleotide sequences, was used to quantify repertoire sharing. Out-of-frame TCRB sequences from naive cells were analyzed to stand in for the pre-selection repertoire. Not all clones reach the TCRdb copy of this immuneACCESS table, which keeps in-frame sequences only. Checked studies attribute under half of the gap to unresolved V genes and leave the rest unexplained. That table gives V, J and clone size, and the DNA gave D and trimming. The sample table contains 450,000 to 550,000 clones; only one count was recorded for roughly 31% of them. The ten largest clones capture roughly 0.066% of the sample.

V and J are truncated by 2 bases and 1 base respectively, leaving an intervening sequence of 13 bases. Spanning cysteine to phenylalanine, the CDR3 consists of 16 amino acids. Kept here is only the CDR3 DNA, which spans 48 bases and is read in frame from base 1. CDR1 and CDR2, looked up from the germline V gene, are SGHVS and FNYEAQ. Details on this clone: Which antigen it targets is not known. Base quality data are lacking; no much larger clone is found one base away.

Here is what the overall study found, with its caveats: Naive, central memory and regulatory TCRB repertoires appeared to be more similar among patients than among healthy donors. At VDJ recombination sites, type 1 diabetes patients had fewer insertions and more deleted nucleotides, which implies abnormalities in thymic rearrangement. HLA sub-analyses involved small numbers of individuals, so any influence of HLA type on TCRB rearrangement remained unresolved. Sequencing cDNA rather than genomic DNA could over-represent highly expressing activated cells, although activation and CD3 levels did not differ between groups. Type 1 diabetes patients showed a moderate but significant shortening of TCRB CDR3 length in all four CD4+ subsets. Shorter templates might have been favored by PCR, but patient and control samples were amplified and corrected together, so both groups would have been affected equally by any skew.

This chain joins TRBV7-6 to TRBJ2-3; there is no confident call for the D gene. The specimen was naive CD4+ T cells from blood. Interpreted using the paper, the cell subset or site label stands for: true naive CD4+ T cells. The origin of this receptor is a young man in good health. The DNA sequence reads TGTGCCAGCAGCTTATCGACGGACGGGCGCACAGATACGCAGTATTTT. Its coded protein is CASSLSTDGRTDTQYF.